Below, 10 T cell receptor beta chains from the same sample are listed, as sequenced in a study of T cell responses to AZD1222 COVID-19 vaccine. Sequencing used immunoSEQ multiplex PCR; TCRdb keeps in-frame clones, though not all of them. In the table there are about 110,000 clones, 89% of which are singletons. Sample: peripheral blood, taken on day 0 of AZD1222 vaccination. These receptors were taken from an adult in good health.

The chain employs TRBV7-7 and TRBJ2-5, with a tentative D call TRBD2 (5 bases). Trimming stripped 5 bases from V and 2 bases from J, with 15 bases between. CDR1 and CDR2 from the germline V gene are SSHAT and FNYEAQ (reference sequence). The CDR3 extends over 15 amino acids. This CDR3 is CASSTYIGDQETQYF. The CDR3 DNA reads as TGTGCCAGCAGCACATACATCGGGGATCAAGAGACCCAGTACTTC.

This clone was counted a single time. The CDR3 bases are TGTGCCAGCAGCTTGGGGACAGGGGGCATGGAACTGTTTTTT. Its protein product is CASSLGTGGMELFF. J is TRBJ1-4 and V is TRBV5-4, with TRBD1 matching over 11 bases. From germline, CDR1 is SGHNT and CDR2 YYREEE (reference sequence). CDR3 length: 14 amino acids. The V and J ends lost 0 bases and 12 bases, in that order; junction bases with no gene match: 4.

J is TRBJ1-2 and V is TRBV18, with D perhaps matching TRBD1 (5 bases). In germline, CDR1 is KGHSH, CDR2 LQKENI. The CDR3 consists of 16 residues. With 0 bases removed from V and 2 bases from J, the gap between germline ends came to 13 bases. As DNA, the CDR3 is TGTGCCAGCTCACCACCTCAGGGAGCGGGAAACTATGGCTACACCTTC. Translation gives CASSPPQGAGNYGYTF.

V gene TRBV7-9 combines with J gene TRBJ2-2; D uncertain. V lost 2 bases, J lost 8 bases, and 3 bases lay in between. Germline V gene sequence: CDR1 SEHNR, CDR2 FQNEAQ (reference sequence). The CDR3 loop spans 11 amino acids. CDR3 sequence (DNA): TGTGCCAGCAGCTTAAGAGGGGAGCTGTTTTTT. Amino acids: CASSLRGELFF.

CDR3 nucleotides: TGCGCCAGCAGCTTGGCCAGAGGGAGTGGGGCCAACGTCCTGACTTTC. Translating gives CASSLARGSGANVLTF. This sequence joins TRBV5-1 and TRBJ2-6, with a tentative D call TRBD2 (5 bases). The germline V and J ends were trimmed by 0 bases and 3 bases, with 10 bases remaining between them. The CDR3 has 16 amino acids. Per germline, CDR1 SGHRS and CDR2 YFSETQ.

The J gene is TRBJ2-5, the V gene TRBV14; either TRBD1 or TRBD2 may supply D (6 bases each). V gave up 4 bases and J gave up 4 bases, with 16 bases separating them. CDR1 and CDR2 (germline): SGHDN, FVKESK. CDR3 length: 15 amino acids. CDR3 protein: CASSRARGAAETQYF. CDR3 bases: TGTGCCAGCAGCCGCGCTAGGGGGGCGGCAGAGACCCAGTACTTC.

This clone was seen a handful of times. This CDR3 is CASSLEGDSPLHF. The CDR3 DNA sequence: TGTGCCAGCAGTTTAGAGGGAGATTCACCCCTCCACTTT. This sequence joins TRBV27 and TRBJ1-6; no clear D. CDR3 length: 13 amino acids. V lost 2 bases and J lost 8, with 7 bases in between. Germline CDR1 and CDR2: MNHEY and SMNVEV (reference sequence).

The chain recombines TRBV10-2 with TRBJ2-2, with D unresolved. The CDR3 has 12 amino acids. Trimming took 4 bases from V and 7 from J, leaving 7 bases between them. The V gene's germline CDR1 is WSHSY and CDR2 SAAADI. The CDR3 DNA sequence: TGCGCCAGCAGTGCCCTCGGCGGGGAGCTGTTTTTT. It yields the protein CASSALGGELFF.

The CDR3: CASSQGRAVHSPLHF. The DNA of the CDR3 is TGCGCCAGCAGCCAGGGCCGGGCCGTTCATTCACCCCTCCACTTT. The J gene is TRBJ1-6, the V gene TRBV4-1; no clear D gene. The CDR3 is 15 amino acids. The V end was cut by 3 bases, the J end by 8 bases, with 14 bases between. CDR1 and CDR2 from the germline V gene are MGHRA and YSYEKL.

V usage is TRBV29-1 and J usage is TRBJ2-3; 8 nucleotides align to TRBD1. Germline loops: CDR1 SQVTM, CDR2 ANQGSEA. Losses at the gene ends were 5 bases for V and 3 bases for J; bases not matched to a gene: 4. The length of the CDR3 is 13 residues. The CDR3 spells CSVYNRGTDTQYF. CDR3 DNA: TGCAGCGTTTATAACAGGGGGACAGATACGCAGTATTTT.